The rows below give T cell receptor beta chains drawn from one sample of a study of preoperative IRX-2 immunotherapy in early breast cancer. Sequencing was performed with immunoSEQ multiplex PCR; in TCRdb, only in-frame clones are kept and a portion is missing. Of more than 20,000 clones listed, roughly 80% are singletons. This specimen was lymph node tissue, taken before IRX-2 immunotherapy. The receptors here all came from a human donor with breast cancer. Each CDR3 is given with its conserved first and last residue. Each record gives: D gene, V gene, J gene, clone size, CDR3 protein, CDR3 DNA. The D gene is left open where the match is weak. For some rows the clone size is stated as once, few or many, or as a class when expanded; others skip it.

d_gene: -
v_gene: TRBV18
j_gene: TRBJ1-2
abundance: -
CDR3aa: CASSRTTGFDGYTF
CDR3nt: TGTGCCAGCTCCCGCACGACAGGTTTCGATGGCTACACCTTC

d_gene: -
v_gene: TRBV18
j_gene: TRBJ1-3
abundance: -
CDR3aa: CASSRDTRNTIYF
CDR3nt: TGTGCCAGCTCACGGGACACACGAAACACCATATATTTT

d_gene: TRBD1
v_gene: TRBV6-8
j_gene: TRBJ1-1
abundance: -
CDR3aa: CASSPGQGKAFF
CDR3nt: TGTGCCAGCAGTCCGGGACAGGGTAAGGCTTTCTTT

d_gene: TRBD1
v_gene: TRBV5-1
j_gene: TRBJ2-7
abundance: -
CDR3aa: CASSWGTGLAEQYF
CDR3nt: TGCGCCAGCAGCTGGGGGACAGGTTTGGCCGAGCAGTACTTC

d_gene: -
v_gene: TRBV11-3
j_gene: TRBJ1-3
abundance: once
CDR3aa: CASSAAGVGRNTIYF
CDR3nt: TGTGCCAGCAGCGCCGCCGGGGTTGGTCGAAACACCATATATTTT

d_gene: TRBD1
v_gene: TRBV28
j_gene: TRBJ1-2
abundance: -
CDR3aa: CASSLNIQGGVGYTF
CDR3nt: TGTGCCAGCAGTTTGAATATTCAGGGGGGCGTAGGCTACACCTTC

d_gene: -
v_gene: TRBV6-8
j_gene: TRBJ1-5
abundance: -
CDR3aa: CASSERGSNQPQHF
CDR3nt: TGTGCCAGCAGTGAGAGGGGGAGCAATCAGCCCCAGCATTTT

d_gene: -
v_gene: TRBV28
j_gene: TRBJ2-7
abundance: -
CDR3aa: CASSLTDGSYEQYF
CDR3nt: TGTGCCAGCAGTCTAACCGACGGTTCCTACGAGCAGTACTTC

d_gene: -
v_gene: TRBV5-1
j_gene: TRBJ2-1
abundance: -
CDR3aa: CASSLGGWVRRNEQFF
CDR3nt: TGCGCCAGCAGCTTGGGAGGCTGGGTAAGGAGGAATGAGCAGTTCTTC

d_gene: -
v_gene: TRBV18
j_gene: TRBJ2-1
abundance: -
CDR3aa: CASSPGRDSYNEQFF
CDR3nt: TGTGCCAGCTCACCGGGACGGGACTCCTACAATGAGCAGTTCTTC

d_gene: -
v_gene: TRBV10-1
j_gene: TRBJ2-2
abundance: -
CDR3aa: CASSQRQNTGELFF
CDR3nt: TGCGCCAGCAGCCAGAGACAGAACACCGGGGAGCTGTTTTTT

d_gene: -
v_gene: TRBV5-1
j_gene: TRBJ2-1
abundance: few
CDR3aa: CASSLDSFGVGYNEQFF
CDR3nt: TGCGCCAGCAGCTTGGACTCATTCGGGGTCGGATACAATGAGCAGTTCTTC

d_gene: TRBD1
v_gene: TRBV28
j_gene: TRBJ1-1
abundance: -
CDR3aa: CASRGDRDEDTEAFF
CDR3nt: TGTGCCAGCAGAGGAGACAGGGATGAGGACACTGAAGCTTTCTTT

d_gene: -
v_gene: TRBV1
j_gene: TRBJ1-2
abundance: -
CDR3aa: CASSSTGEYGYTF
CDR3nt: TGCGCCAGCAGCTCAACAGGGGAGTATGGCTACACCTTC

d_gene: -
v_gene: TRBV6-8
j_gene: TRBJ2-2
abundance: once
CDR3aa: CACGQVVPGGLFF
CDR3nt: TGTGCCTGCGGACAGGTGGTACCGGGGGGGCTGTTTTTT

d_gene: -
v_gene: TRBV11-3
j_gene: TRBJ2-2
abundance: few
CDR3aa: CASSSPPGGGGNTGELFF
CDR3nt: TGTGCCAGCAGCTCTCCTCCCGGGGGCGGGGGTAACACCGGGGAGCTGTTTTTT

d_gene: -
v_gene: TRBV11-3
j_gene: TRBJ2-5
abundance: -
CDR3aa: CASSLVSRQETQYF
CDR3nt: TGTGCCAGCAGCTTAGTTAGCAGGCAAGAGACCCAGTACTTC

d_gene: TRBD2
v_gene: TRBV19
j_gene: TRBJ2-5
abundance: -
CDR3aa: CASSSQRGVGTQYF
CDR3nt: TGTGCCAGTAGTTCCCAGCGGGGGGTAGGGACCCAGTACTTC

d_gene: -
v_gene: TRBV23-1
j_gene: TRBJ2-3
abundance: -
CDR3aa: CASSQGGIRTDTQYF
CDR3nt: TGCGCCAGCAGCCAGGGGGGGATACGCACAGATACGCAGTATTTT

d_gene: TRBD2
v_gene: TRBV6-8
j_gene: TRBJ2-5
abundance: -
CDR3aa: CASSLAGGPETQYF
CDR3nt: TGTGCCAGCAGTTTAGCGGGGGGGCCAGAGACCCAGTACTTC

d_gene: TRBD1
v_gene: TRBV6-8
j_gene: TRBJ1-4
abundance: once
CDR3aa: CASSDRGLINEKLFF
CDR3nt: TGTGCCAGCAGTGATAGGGGGCTCATTAATGAAAAACTGTTTTTT

d_gene: -
v_gene: TRBV11-3
j_gene: TRBJ1-6
abundance: -
CDR3aa: CASSPRGPYNSPLHF
CDR3nt: TGTGCCAGCAGCCCCAGAGGTCCCTATAATTCACCCCTCCACTTT